This TCR beta chain originates from a study of Graves' ophthalmopathy and Graves' hyperthyroidism. Germline V gene lookup returns CDR1 SGHVS and CDR2 FQNEAQ. This CDR3 contains 16 residues. V lost 0 bases and J lost 5, with 14 bases in between. Using RNA transcripts, the TCR beta CDR3 regions were amplified. Second-round multiplex PCR came after first-round RT-PCR with HTBI primers. MiXCR, run by TCRdb on the multiplex PCR reads, gives a single entry per CDR3 protein. In the table there are more than 300,000 distinct CDR3 sequences, 15% to 17% of which are singletons. This clonotype has at least ten counts.

The TCR sequence derives from a young woman with stable Graves' hyperthyroidism. The sample consisted of peripheral blood. The V gene is TRBV7-8, the J gene TRBJ1-5; D unclear. The CDR3 DNA reads TGTGCCAGCAGCTTAGCCAGGACCGTGGCGGATCAGCCCCAGCATTTT. This sequence encodes CASSLARTVADQPQHF.